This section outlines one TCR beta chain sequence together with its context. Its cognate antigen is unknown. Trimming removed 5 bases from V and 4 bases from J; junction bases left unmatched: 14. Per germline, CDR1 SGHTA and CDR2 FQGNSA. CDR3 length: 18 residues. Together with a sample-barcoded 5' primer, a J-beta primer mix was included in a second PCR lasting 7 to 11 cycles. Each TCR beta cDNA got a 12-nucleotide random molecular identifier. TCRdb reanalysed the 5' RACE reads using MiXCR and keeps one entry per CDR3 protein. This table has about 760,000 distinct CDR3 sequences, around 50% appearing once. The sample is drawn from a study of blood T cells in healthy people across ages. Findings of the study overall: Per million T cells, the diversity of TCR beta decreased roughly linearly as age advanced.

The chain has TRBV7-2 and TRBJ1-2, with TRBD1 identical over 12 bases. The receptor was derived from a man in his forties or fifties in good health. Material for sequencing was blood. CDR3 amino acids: CASSPGWGQGAFPYGYTF. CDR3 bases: TGTGCCAGCAGCCCCGGTTGGGGACAGGGGGCCTTTCCCTATGGCTACACCTTC.